A selection of T cell receptor beta chains follows, all from one sample in a study of glioma-infiltrating T cells. TCRdb re-called the multiplex PCR reads through MiXCR, storing one row per CDR3 protein. The sample holds tens of thousands of distinct CDR3 sequences, 20% to 25% seen once. Sequencing used glioma tissue, nonneoplastic brain tissue, or PBMCs (not recorded which). The origin of the receptors is a human donor with low-grade glioma or glioblastoma, undergoing nonglioma brain surgery, or in good health (not recorded which). Each CDR3 is given with its conserved first and last residue. D genes are given only for firm matches. A row's size may be missing; if present it is once, few, many or a size class.

>TRBJ2-1|once|.|TRBV10-3
CAIILLTASSSYNEQFF
TGTGCCATCATCCTCCTGACAGCGAGCAGCTCCTACAATGAGCAGTTCTTC
>TRBJ1-2|many|.|TRBV20-1
CSARYHSADGYTF
TGCAGTGCTAGATACCACAGTGCCGATGGCTACACCTTC
>TRBJ1-6|many|.|TRBV2
CASSRKESPLHF
TGTGCCAGCAGCCGTAAAGAGTCACCCCTCCACTTT
>TRBJ1-1|many|.|TRBV7-9
CASSLGGGITEAFF
TGTGCCAGCAGCTTAGGCGGGGGGATAACTGAAGCTTTCTTT
>TRBJ1-3|.|.|TRBV12-3/TRBV12-4
CASNTLGDPSGNTIYF
TGTGCCAGCAATACATTAGGGGACCCCTCTGGAAACACCATATATTTT
>TRBJ1-6|.|.|TRBV4-1
CASSQDGAAVRTLHF
TGCGCCAGCAGCCAAGACGGGGCGGCCGTGCGAACCCTCCACTTT
>TRBJ1-4|many|TRBD1|TRBV7-8
CASRSDRVREKLFF
TGTGCCAGCCGCTCTGACAGGGTTAGAGAAAAACTGTTTTTT
>TRBJ2-7|many|TRBD1|TRBV24-1
CATSELGQDAYEQYF
TGTGCCACCAGTGAGCTAGGACAGGATGCCTACGAGCAGTACTTC
>TRBJ1-6|many|.|TRBV11-2
CASSLRLGTSPLHF
TGTGCCAGCAGCTTAAGGCTTGGGACGTCACCCCTCCACTTT
>TRBJ2-7|.|.|TRBV4-2
CASSQAPTQVGYEQYF
TGTGCCAGCAGCCAAGCCCCAACCCAGGTGGGTTACGAGCAGTACTTC
>TRBJ2-5|many|.|TRBV10-3
CAISESGGYQETQYF
TGTGCCATCAGTGAGTCGGGGGGTTACCAAGAGACCCAGTACTTC
>TRBJ2-7|many|.|TRBV27
CASRENGAREQYF
TGTGCCAGCAGGGAAAATGGAGCGCGGGAGCAGTACTTC
>TRBJ1-3|.|.|TRBV7-9
CASSLNSENTIYF
TGTGCCAGCAGCTTAAACAGCGAAAACACCATATATTTT
>TRBJ1-3|.|.|TRBV4-2
CASSRSQQRGGGNTIYF
TGTGCCAGCAGCCGGAGCCAGCAGAGGGGAGGTGGAAACACCATATATTTT
>TRBJ1-3|many|.|TRBV27
CASSPRGTLSGNTIYF
TGTGCCAGCAGTCCAAGGGGGACACTCTCTGGAAACACCATATATTTT
>TRBJ2-1|many|.|TRBV6-1
CASRLQSDEQFF
TGTGCCAGCAGATTACAGAGTGATGAGCAGTTCTTC
>TRBJ2-3|few|TRBD2|TRBV10-2
CASSESGGTTDTQYF
TGCGCCAGCAGTGAGTCCGGGGGGACGACAGATACGCAGTATTTT
>TRBJ2-3|many|.|TRBV7-9
CASSSRRGTTDTQYF
TGTGCCAGCAGCTCCCGAAGGGGGACCACAGATACGCAGTATTTT
>TRBJ2-7|few|.|TRBV12-3/TRBV12-4
CASSLLGKSYEQYF
TGTGCCAGCAGTTTACTGGGGAAGTCCTACGAGCAGTACTTC
>TRBJ2-3|many|TRBD1|TRBV7-6
CASSPRQGVRSDTQYF
TGTGCCAGCAGCCCTCGGCAGGGGGTCCGGTCGGATACGCAGTATTTT
>TRBJ2-7|.|.|TRBV5-1
CASSQGIGYEQYF
TGCGCCAGCAGCCAGGGTATAGGCTACGAGCAGTACTTC
>TRBJ1-1|many|.|TRBV29-1
CSVGRENTEAFF
TGCAGCGTCGGACGGGAAAACACTGAAGCTTTCTTT
>TRBJ2-5|many|TRBD2|TRBV27
CASTPLGRAPQETQYF
TGTGCCAGCACCCCACTAGGGAGGGCGCCCCAAGAGACCCAGTACTTC
>TRBJ2-7|many|.|TRBV5-4
CASSLSPAYEQYF
TGTGCCAGCAGCTTGAGTCCCGCCTACGAGCAGTACTTC
>TRBJ2-5|few|.|TRBV18
CASSPLARETQYF
TGTGCCAGCTCACCACTAGCCAGAGAGACCCAGTACTTC
>TRBJ1-4|.|.|TRBV11-2
CASSSYGPFSGEKLFF
TGTGCCAGCAGCTCATACGGACCTTTCAGCGGTGAAAAACTGTTTTTT
>TRBJ2-3|.|.|TRBV19
CASTGLAGMTDTQYF
TGTGCCAGCACCGGGCTGGCAGGGATGACAGATACGCAGTATTTT
>TRBJ1-2|many|.|TRBV6-1
CASRTNRDGNYGYTF
TGTGCCAGCAGGACCAACAGGGACGGTAACTATGGCTACACCTTC
>TRBJ1-4|many|.|TRBV27
CASSLRGTNEKLFF
TGTGCCAGCAGTTTGAGGGGGACTAATGAAAAACTGTTTTTT
>TRBJ2-3|.|.|TRBV4-1
CASSQEAQGDTQYF
TGCGCCAGCAGCCAAGAGGCTCAGGGGGATACGCAGTATTTT
>TRBJ2-7|.|TRBD1|TRBV3-1
CASSQSGTGSYEQYF
TGTGCCAGCAGCCAGTCCGGGACAGGCTCCTACGAGCAGTACTTC
>TRBJ1-2|.|.|TRBV29-1
CSVVVSGGYTF
TGCAGCGTTGTCGTCAGCGGAGGCTACACCTTC
>TRBJ1-5|many|.|TRBV3-1
CASSQGAGNQPQHF
TGTGCCAGCAGCCAAGGCGCGGGGAATCAGCCCCAGCATTTT
>TRBJ1-1|many|.|TRBV11-2
CASSRGTVSTEAFF
TGTGCCAGCAGCCGGGGGACGGTTAGCACTGAAGCTTTCTTT
>TRBJ2-3|few|.|TRBV7-6
CASSFGGAVIADTQYF
TGTGCCAGCAGCTTTGGCGGGGCCGTTATTGCAGATACGCAGTATTTT
>TRBJ2-1|many|.|TRBV18
CASSPTETVSYNEQFF
TGTGCCAGCTCACCCACTGAGACGGTGTCCTACAATGAGCAGTTCTTC
>TRBJ2-2|many|.|TRBV6-1
CATFIQGPGELFF
TGTGCCACATTCATACAGGGCCCCGGGGAGCTGTTTTTT
>TRBJ2-1|many|TRBD2|TRBV28
CATLEAGAYNEQFF
TGTGCCACCCTGGAGGCGGGGGCCTACAATGAGCAGTTCTTC
>TRBJ2-2|.|.|TRBV30
CAWNRGRNTGELFF
TGTGCCTGGAATAGGGGGAGGAACACCGGGGAGCTGTTTTTT
>TRBJ2-3|many|TRBD2|TRBV20-1
CSAKTSGSVWYF
TGCAGTGCTAAGACTAGCGGGAGTGTTTGGTATTTT